The 7 T cell receptor beta chains reported below all come from one sample, sequenced in a study of cytomegalovirus exposure and HLA in healthy donors. The PCR was carried out with 60 Vbeta primers and 13 Jbeta primers. Data came from immunoSEQ multiplex PCR; TCRdb stores just in-frame clones and leaves some out. The sample lists fewer than 250,000 clones, 70% to 75% occurring once. The specimen was PBMCs. These receptors came from a young man in good health and CMV-seropositive.

The chain combines TRBV11-2 with TRBJ2-7; 7 bases map to TRBD1. CDR1 is SGHAT, CDR2 FQNNGV, per germline. There are 14 residues in the CDR3. V shed 5 bases, J shed 5 bases, and the junction held 9 bases outside the gene matches. The CDR3 region is CASSHRQGTNEQYF. For the CDR3, the DNA is TGTGCCAGCAGCCATAGACAGGGCACCAACGAGCAGTACTTC.

The chain recombines TRBV25-1 with TRBJ2-7; TRBD2 agrees at 8 bases. This CDR3 contains 16 residues. Germline CDR1 reads MGHDK; CDR2 reads SYGVNS. With 3 bases clipped from V and 0 bases from J, the junction kept 7 bases outside the gene matches. This CDR3 is CASSESTSASSYEQYF. CDR3 nucleotides: TGTGCCAGCAGTGAGTCGACTAGCGCGAGCTCCTACGAGCAGTACTTC.

The chain is built from TRBV7-8 and TRBJ2-1; 13 nucleotides agree with TRBD2. CDR3 length: 15 amino acids. From germline, CDR1 is SGHVS and CDR2 FQNEAQ. V lost 3 bases to trimming and J lost 8 bases; unmatched junction nucleotides: 4. The CDR3 nucleotides are TGTGCCAGCAGCTTCCGACTAGCGGGGGGCTATGAGCAGTTCTTC. It is translated as CASSFRLAGGYEQFF.

The chain combines TRBV6-6 with TRBJ1-1; 7 bases agree with TRBD1. J lost 11 bases, V lost 4 bases, and 13 bases had no gene match. The CDR3 runs 14 residues. Germline CDR1 MNHNY, CDR2 SVGAGI (reference sequence). CDR3 amino acids: CASSSTLLTGKAFF. For the CDR3, the DNA is TGTGCCAGCAGTTCCACTCTCCTGACAGGGAAGGCTTTCTTT.

This clone appeared once. Written as DNA, the CDR3 is TGCGCCAGCAGCTTGTCAGGGGGCTCTGTTCGGGGGGATACGCAGTATTTT. Translation gives CASSLSGGSVRGDTQYF. This sequence joins TRBV5-1 and TRBJ2-3, with 8 positions matching TRBD1. V lost 1 base and J lost 6; bases outside the gene matches: 13. Germline loops: CDR1 SGHRS, CDR2 YFSETQ. The CDR3 has 17 amino acids.

V usage is TRBV30 and J usage is TRBJ2-7; D is possibly TRBD1 (6 bases). Germline CDR1 GTSNPN, CDR2 SVGIG (reference sequence). V lost 4 bases, J lost 4 bases, and 8 bases lay in between. This CDR3 has 11 amino acids. This chain's CDR3 is CAWTGVYEQYF. DNA for the CDR3: TGTGCCTGGACAGGGGTGTACGAGCAGTACTTC.

This clone was recorded a few times. This chain uses TRBV4-1 with TRBJ2-7; 9 bases are a match to TRBD1. Germline V gives CDR1 MGHRA, CDR2 YSYEKL. Trimming removed 3 bases from V and 6 bases from J; junction bases left unmatched: 6. This CDR3 comprises 14 residues. The CDR3 region is CASSQWDREGEQYF. The CDR3, as DNA: TGCGCCAGCAGCCAGTGGGACAGGGAAGGCGAGCAGTACTTC.